The entry below describes one T cell receptor (beta chain). The time point is: cycle 4 day 1 (C4D1), after more than 5 weeks of nivolumab. After autologous stem cell transplantation all patients relapsed, and prior brentuximab vedotin exposure differed between cohorts. It was by magnetic negative selection that CD4+ T cells were purified from thawed PBMCs. The data are from a study of PD-1 blockade in classical Hodgkin lymphoma. CDR1 and CDR2 from the germline V gene are SGHDN and FVKESK. The CDR3 covers 16 residues. Trimming at V came to 4 bases and at J to 1 base, leaving 7 bases not matched to a gene. Profiling relied on immunoSEQ multiplex PCR, and the TCRdb table lists in-frame clones only, not all of them. Among 30,000 or so clones listed, approximately 80% were seen once.

The source of this sequence is a human donor with classical Hodgkin lymphoma. Here the sequenced sample was CD4+ T cells from blood, taken before the fourth cycle of nivolumab. V gene TRBV14 combines with J gene TRBJ2-7; the match to TRBD2 covers 10 bases. The CDR3 loop is CASSRVASGGSYEQYF. The CDR3 DNA reads TGTGCCAGCAGCCGGGTAGCTAGCGGGGGATCCTACGAGCAGTACTTC.